Presented here are 2 T cell receptor beta chains from one specimen sequenced in a study of cytomegalovirus exposure and HLA in healthy donors (dated 2017 in TCRdb). Receptors were amplified or captured by the immunoSEQ multiplex PCR assay. The multiplex PCR relied on a mix of 60 forward primers for TCR Vbeta segments and 13 reverse primers for TCR Jbeta segments. The immuneACCESS repertoire file appears here via TCRdb, limited to in-frame rearrangements. These files lack a portion of the clones; in checked studies, under half of the deficit traces to unresolved V genes, and the cause of the others is not known. The sample has under 200,000 clones on record, roughly 80% of them singletons. The top ten hold about 2% of the sample. The sequencing sample was made of PBMCs. The origin of the receptors is a human donor in good health.

The chain employs TRBV9 and TRBJ1-1; D uncertain. Trimming removed 0 bases from V and 2 bases from J, with 5 bases in between. There are 13 residues in the CDR3. Germline-derived CDR1 and CDR2 are SGDLS and YYNGEE. The CDR3 DNA is TGTGCCAGCAGCGTAGAAAGCAACACTGAAGCTTTCTTT. Protein: CASSVESNTEAFF.

The chain uses TRBV4-3 and TRBJ2-7, with D possibly being TRBD1 (6 bases). There are 14 residues in the CDR3. The germline gives CDR1 LGHNA, CDR2 YSLEER. Trimming stripped 0 bases from V and 2 bases from J, with 8 bases between. Written as DNA, the CDR3 is TGCGCCAGCAGCCAAGAGACAGGTCCCTACGAGCAGTACTTC. The encoded protein is CASSQETGPYEQYF.